A selection of T cell receptor beta chains follows, all from one sample in a study of human T cells and chemical hapten exposure. Using its own MiXCR run on the RACE reads, TCRdb lists one record per CDR3 protein. The sample includes fewer than 200,000 distinct CDR3 sequences, 25% to 35% of them seen just once. The material sequenced was whole blood, taken in connection with sensitization to the hapten diphenylcyclopropenone (DPC). Receptor source: a woman aged 18 to 35 with alopecia areata. Some clones in this sample may be carry-over from other donors' samples. Both conserved end residues are trimmed from each CDR3.

V gene,CDR3 protein
TRBV5-1,ASSLGQMSPYEQY
TRBV27,ASKGRQENTEAF
TRBV6-2/TRBV6-3,ASSSSGEGTDTQY
TRBV5-1,ASSLGGSNEQF
TRBV9,ASSVVDRGDTQY
TRBV12-3/TRBV12-4,ASSLHRAPYEQY
TRBV29-1,SVVVPRTDTQY
TRBV20-1,SARDRSYYLQF
TRBV2,ANSRGRLYGYT
TRBV29-1,SVAVQGNYGYT
TRBV10-3,ARGVAGLYNEQF
TRBV7-7,ASSSGVGELF
TRBV2,ASSDLGQGIPPNTGELF
TRBV6-6,ASRYGTGEKEKLF
TRBV6-1,ASSLGTSGTTSYSYEQY
TRBV11-2,ASRQPARGAHYGYT
TRBV9,ASSVEGVGNTEAF
TRBV10-3,AISPTSGRFETQY
TRBV4-3,ASSQVPPGGLAGGRETQY
TRBV7-2,ASRNGLAWEQF
TRBV4-1,ASSQTGTGRNQPQH
TRBV6-1,ASRRGANVLT
TRBV6-2/TRBV6-3,AGKGAYEQY
TRBV7-9,ASSSAGPQY
TRBV4-1,ATRDRGMTEAF
TRBV12-3/TRBV12-4,ASRSGSRDEQY
TRBV7-3,ASSPRGIRETQY
TRBV9,ASSPRNTYEQY
TRBV9,ASSPRTGKYQETQY
TRBV9,ASSVVGSAQY
TRBV2,ASRIVGYT
TRBV12-3/TRBV12-4,ASGSSERGYTDTQY
TRBV2,ASSLSLVSYEQY
TRBV6-2/TRBV6-3,ASSSGAYNEQF
TRBV10-3,AIRGTSGSEQF
TRBV9,ASSASGTRRDTQY
TRBV6-2/TRBV6-3,ASSRTEYTEAF
TRBV6-2/TRBV6-3,ASHGAGNTIY
TRBV29-1,SVHSPKSYGYT
TRBV6-1,ASSGDGSTGANVLT
TRBV28,ASSPAGSPLH
TRBV7-2,ASSPIDGGEQF
TRBV6-4,ASSENPWTDTQY
TRBV20-1,SAKPNNEQF
TRBV7-8,ASSWAPEMNTEAF
TRBV10-3,APQLGSASSGANVLT
TRBV11-2,ASSLEVRGYGYT
TRBV4-2,ASSPSDRGEQY
TRBV29-1,SVEAQGLRYGYT
TRBV6-5,ATGPGGFQPQH
TRBV5-6,ASSFRDTGYEQY
TRBV6-2/TRBV6-3,ASSYFENSKAF
TRBV4-2,ASSQRLAGDSDTQY
TRBV27,ASRLQVAGLDTQY
TRBV6-2/TRBV6-3,ASRQDRGQGQPQH
TRBV7-2,ASSLLAGVENEQF
TRBV20-1,SARVAPDTGELF
TRBV20-1,SARRREASTNEQF